Here is one T cell receptor (beta chain) with its context. The data were obtained in a study of blood T cell repertoires in COVID-19. V dropped 3 bases and J dropped 9 bases, with 15 bases sitting between them. Germline CDR1 LNHDA, CDR2 SQIVND (reference sequence). This CDR3 is built from 15 residues. Data came from immunoSEQ multiplex PCR; TCRdb stores just in-frame clones and leaves some out. Of a few hundred thousand clones in the sample, more than 75% were seen once. This clonotype was obtained from a woman between 45 and 65 years old who had recovered from COVID-19. V and J are TRBV19 and TRBJ1-6, with D perhaps TRBD1 (6 bases). Sequencing was performed on PBMCs or T cells enriched from blood (not recorded which). CDR3 in DNA: TGTGCCAGTAGTATGGGAGGGACAATTGCTTCACCCCTCCACTTT. Translated, it gives CASSMGGTIASPLHF.